These T cell receptor beta chains were read from a single sample in a study of shared clonotypes between healthy human individuals. Measured with immunoSEQ multiplex PCR; TCRdb has only the in-frame clones, and not every one. Here the sample spans more than 2 million clones, about 95% being singletons. The sequencing input was naive CD8+ T cells sorted from blood. These receptor sequences come from a man younger than 35 in good health. The CDR3 runs from the conserved cysteine through the conserved F or W. The D gene is left open where the match is weak. Some rows mark clone size as missing; the rest say once, few, many or name a class of expanded clone.

length: 11; D: NA; J: TRBJ1-1; size: NA; V: TRBV28; CDR3: CASSWGEEAFF; DNA: TGTGCCAGCAGTTGGGGGGAGGAAGCTTTCTTT
length: 16; D: TRBD1; J: TRBJ2-7; size: NA; V: TRBV4-1; CDR3: CASSQPGTGNTYEQYF; DNA: TGCGCCAGCAGCCAACCCGGGACAGGGAACACCTACGAGCAGTACTTC
length: 13; D: NA; J: TRBJ2-3; size: NA; V: TRBV9; CDR3: CASSAGGVDTQYF; DNA: TGTGCCAGCAGCGCCGGTGGAGTCGATACGCAGTATTTT
length: 15; D: NA; J: TRBJ2-1; size: NA; V: TRBV5-6; CDR3: CASSSPGAAYNEQFF; DNA: TGTGCCAGCAGCTCCCCCGGGGCAGCCTACAATGAGCAGTTCTTC
length: 14; D: TRBD2; J: TRBJ2-2; size: NA; V: TRBV15; CDR3: CATTGREAAGELFF; DNA: TGTGCCACCACCGGGAGGGAAGCCGCCGGGGAGCTGTTTTTT
length: 16; D: TRBD2; J: TRBJ2-5; size: once; V: TRBV2; CDR3: CASRDLPSGGKETQYF; DNA: TGTGCCAGCAGGGATCTCCCTAGCGGGGGTAAAGAGACCCAGTACTTC
length: 14; D: NA; J: TRBJ2-7; size: NA; V: TRBV11-2; CDR3: CASSLASDGYEQYF; DNA: TGTGCCAGCAGCTTAGCTTCCGACGGCTACGAGCAGTACTTC
length: 16; D: NA; J: TRBJ2-2; size: once; V: TRBV27; CDR3: CASSPSDGDFTGELFF; DNA: TGTGCCAGCAGTCCGAGCGATGGGGATTTCACCGGGGAGCTGTTTTTT
length: 13; D: NA; J: TRBJ2-7; size: NA; V: TRBV6-5; CDR3: CASSYTGVYEQYF; DNA: TGTGCCAGCAGTTATACGGGTGTGTACGAGCAGTACTTC
length: 11; D: NA; J: TRBJ2-7; size: NA; V: TRBV20-1; CDR3: CSAGHSQGQYF; DNA: TGCAGTGCTGGACACAGCCAGGGGCAGTACTTC
length: 12; D: NA; J: TRBJ1-1; size: NA; V: TRBV30; CDR3: CAWSLGTTEAFF; DNA: TGTGCCTGGAGTTTAGGGACCACTGAAGCTTTCTTT
length: 14; D: NA; J: TRBJ2-1; size: NA; V: TRBV5-4; CDR3: CASSYGTAYNEQFF; DNA: TGTGCCAGCAGTTATGGAACGGCCTACAATGAGCAGTTCTTC
length: 13; D: NA; J: TRBJ2-3; size: NA; V: TRBV6-5; CDR3: CASSYSSSDTQYF; DNA: TGTGCCAGCAGTTACTCGAGTTCCGATACGCAGTATTTT
length: 14; D: NA; J: TRBJ2-7; size: NA; V: TRBV19; CDR3: CASSAGQPSYEQYF; DNA: TGTGCCAGTAGTGCGGGACAGCCCAGCTACGAGCAGTACTTC
length: 16; D: NA; J: TRBJ1-4; size: NA; V: TRBV4-3; CDR3: CASSQDEEGTNEKLFF; DNA: TGCGCCAGCAGCCAAGATGAGGAAGGGACTAATGAAAAACTGTTTTTT
length: 17; D: TRBD1; J: TRBJ1-5; size: NA; V: TRBV19; CDR3: CASSDAGTGGLNQPQHF; DNA: TGTGCCAGTAGTGATGCCGGGACAGGGGGCCTCAATCAGCCCCAGCATTTT
length: 13; D: TRBD1; J: TRBJ1-2; size: NA; V: TRBV28; CDR3: CASSSNRGDGYTF; DNA: TGTGCCAGCAGTTCCAACAGGGGAGATGGCTACACCTTC
length: 14; D: TRBD2; J: TRBJ2-5; size: NA; V: TRBV27; CDR3: CASSLGLAGETQYF; DNA: TGTGCCAGCAGCCTTGGACTAGCGGGTGAGACCCAGTACTTC
length: 13; D: NA; J: TRBJ1-6; size: few; V: TRBV30; CDR3: CAWSLGDNSPLHF; DNA: TGTGCCTGGAGTTTGGGGGACAATTCACCCCTCCACTTT
length: 14; D: NA; J: TRBJ2-4; size: NA; V: TRBV28; CDR3: CASSPAGGEDIQYF; DNA: TGTGCCAGCAGTCCCGCCGGGGGAGAGGACATTCAGTACTTC
length: 11; D: NA; J: TRBJ2-7; size: NA; V: TRBV6-1; CDR3: CASDNVYEQYF; DNA: TGTGCCAGCGACAACGTTTACGAGCAGTACTTC
length: 16; D: NA; J: TRBJ2-3; size: NA; V: TRBV27; CDR3: CASSPQQVLEQTAQYF; DNA: TGTGCCAGCAGCCCTCAACAGGTGCTCGAACAGACGGCGCAGTATTTT
length: 13; D: NA; J: TRBJ2-3; size: NA; V: TRBV6-1; CDR3: CASSELVTDTQYF; DNA: TGTGCCAGCAGTGAATTGGTCACAGATACGCAGTATTTT
length: 15; D: NA; J: TRBJ2-7; size: NA; V: TRBV10-3; CDR3: CAISERDEGLYEQYF; DNA: TGTGCCATCAGTGAAAGGGATGAGGGACTCTACGAGCAGTACTTC
length: 15; D: TRBD2; J: TRBJ2-1; size: NA; V: TRBV9; CDR3: CASSVGGGAGNEQFF; DNA: TGTGCCAGCAGCGTAGGCGGGGGGGCCGGCAATGAGCAGTTCTTC
length: 16; D: TRBD1; J: TRBJ1-1; size: NA; V: TRBV5-1; CDR3: CASSLATEGARSEAFF; DNA: TGCGCCAGCAGCTTGGCCACGGAGGGGGCAAGGTCTGAAGCTTTCTTT
length: 14; D: NA; J: TRBJ1-1; size: NA; V: TRBV6-1; CDR3: CASSGWDTDTEAFF; DNA: TGTGCCAGCAGTGGCTGGGACACGGACACTGAAGCTTTCTTT
length: 14; D: NA; J: TRBJ2-3; size: few; V: TRBV30; CDR3: CAWSRAGSTDTQYF; DNA: TGTGCCTGGAGCCGGGCGGGCAGCACAGATACGCAGTATTTT
length: 15; D: NA; J: TRBJ1-1; size: NA; V: TRBV4-3; CDR3: CASSQVGIGGTEAFF; DNA: TGCGCCAGCAGCCAAGTGGGAATAGGAGGCACTGAAGCTTTCTTT
length: 14; D: TRBD1; J: TRBJ2-7; size: NA; V: TRBV5-1; CDR3: CASSLVGQGYEQYF; DNA: TGCGCCAGCAGCTTGGTAGGACAGGGCTACGAGCAGTACTTC
length: 14; D: NA; J: TRBJ1-1; size: NA; V: TRBV13; CDR3: CASSQDTTVTEAFF; DNA: TGTGCCAGCAGCCAAGACACCACTGTCACTGAAGCTTTCTTT
length: 15; D: NA; J: TRBJ2-3; size: NA; V: TRBV7-9; CDR3: CASSRGSEGGDTQYF; DNA: TGTGCCAGCAGCCGAGGGTCTGAGGGAGGAGATACGCAGTATTTT
length: 14; D: TRBD1; J: TRBJ2-2; size: once; V: TRBV29-1; CDR3: CSVAGTGRTGELFF; DNA: TGCAGCGTCGCCGGGACAGGGAGGACCGGGGAGCTGTTTTTT
length: 16; D: NA; J: TRBJ1-1; size: NA; V: TRBV7-8; CDR3: CASSLALRGGNTEAFF; DNA: TGTGCCAGCAGCTTAGCGCTTCGTGGGGGGAACACTGAAGCTTTCTTT
length: 15; D: NA; J: TRBJ2-1; size: NA; V: TRBV10-3; CDR3: CAISEAGHDYNEQFF; DNA: TGTGCCATCAGTGAGGCTGGGCACGACTACAATGAGCAGTTCTTC
length: 17; D: TRBD1; J: TRBJ2-7; size: NA; V: TRBV2; CDR3: CASSEPKRDRGPYEQYF; DNA: TGTGCCAGCAGTGAACCGAAGAGGGACAGGGGGCCCTACGAGCAGTACTTC
length: 13; D: NA; J: TRBJ2-7; size: NA; V: TRBV30; CDR3: CAWRIQGGYEQYF; DNA: TGTGCCTGGAGAATTCAGGGCGGGTACGAGCAGTACTTC
length: 12; D: NA; J: TRBJ2-7; size: NA; V: TRBV7-9; CDR3: CASSLTGYEQYF; DNA: TGTGCCAGCAGCTTAACTGGGTACGAGCAGTACTTC
length: 16; D: TRBD2; J: TRBJ2-7; size: NA; V: TRBV4-1; CDR3: CASSQEASGASYEQYF; DNA: TGCGCCAGCAGCCAAGAAGCTAGCGGGGCCTCCTACGAGCAGTACTTC
length: 15; D: NA; J: TRBJ2-3; size: NA; V: TRBV6-1; CDR3: CASSESRRFGDTQYF; DNA: TGTGCCAGCAGTGAATCGAGACGGTTCGGCGATACGCAGTATTTT
length: 12; D: NA; J: TRBJ2-2; size: NA; V: TRBV9; CDR3: CASSPGIGELFF; DNA: TGTGCCAGCAGCCCCGGGATCGGGGAGCTGTTTTTT
length: 12; D: NA; J: TRBJ1-1; size: NA; V: TRBV27; CDR3: CASSSAGGEAFF; DNA: TGTGCCAGCAGTTCCGCCGGTGGTGAAGCTTTCTTT
length: 13; D: NA; J: TRBJ1-2; size: NA; V: TRBV5-1; CDR3: CASSLEGSYGYTF; DNA: TGCGCCAGCAGCTTGGAGGGGAGCTATGGCTACACCTTC
length: 13; D: NA; J: TRBJ2-1; size: once; V: TRBV6-1; CDR3: CASSLQGYNEQFF; DNA: TGTGCCAGCAGTTTACAGGGTTACAATGAGCAGTTCTTC
length: 16; D: TRBD2; J: TRBJ2-5; size: NA; V: TRBV7-2; CDR3: CASSLGRAGVRETQYF; DNA: TGTGCCAGCAGCTTAGGACGAGCGGGGGTGAGGGAGACCCAGTACTTC
length: 15; D: NA; J: TRBJ1-1; size: NA; V: TRBV6-5; CDR3: CASSYQWGENTEAFF; DNA: TGTGCCAGCAGTTACCAGTGGGGAGAGAACACTGAAGCTTTCTTT
length: 16; D: NA; J: TRBJ1-6; size: NA; V: TRBV6-5; CDR3: CASSYRVTALPKPLHF; DNA: TGTGCCAGCAGTTACCGAGTGACAGCCCTTCCGAAACCCCTCCACTTT
length: 15; D: NA; J: TRBJ1-2; size: NA; V: TRBV27; CDR3: CASSLSEADLYGYTF; DNA: TGTGCCAGCAGTTTATCCGAGGCAGACCTCTATGGCTACACCTTC
length: 16; D: TRBD1; J: TRBJ1-2; size: NA; V: TRBV13; CDR3: CASSLEGTGGRFGYTF; DNA: TGTGCCAGCAGCTTAGAGGGGACAGGGGGCAGATTTGGCTACACCTTC
length: 16; D: NA; J: TRBJ1-1; size: once; V: TRBV30; CDR3: CAWSSRRGLVDTEAFF; DNA: TGTGCCTGGAGTTCTCGGCGGGGGTTAGTGGACACTGAAGCTTTCTTT
length: 13; D: NA; J: TRBJ2-1; size: NA; V: TRBV6-6; CDR3: CASSYEGVREQFF; DNA: TGTGCCAGCAGTTACGAGGGCGTGCGAGAGCAGTTCTTC
length: 15; D: TRBD1; J: TRBJ2-3; size: NA; V: TRBV6-5; CDR3: CASTRQGLITDTQYF; DNA: TGTGCCAGCACCCGACAGGGCCTGATCACAGATACGCAGTATTTT
length: 13; D: NA; J: TRBJ1-2; size: NA; V: TRBV5-1; CDR3: CASSLSSSYGYTF; DNA: TGCGCCAGCAGCTTATCCAGTTCGTATGGCTACACCTTC
length: 16; D: TRBD1; J: TRBJ2-4; size: NA; V: TRBV7-9; CDR3: CASSLPTGASRDIQYF; DNA: TGTGCCAGCAGCTTACCGACAGGGGCCTCGAGAGACATTCAGTACTTC
length: 14; D: TRBD2; J: TRBJ2-7; size: once; V: TRBV28; CDR3: CASSLVAGGYEQYF; DNA: TGTGCCAGCAGTTTAGTAGCGGGGGGCTACGAGCAGTACTTC